Following are 10 T cell receptor beta chains from one sample sequenced in a study of blood T cell repertoires in COVID-19. Method: immunoSEQ multiplex PCR; TCRdb's copy keeps in-frame clones and lacks some. Seen here are some 320,000 clones, about 85% observed once, and the top ten hold around 1.9%. Sequenced sample: PBMCs or T cells enriched from blood (not recorded which). These receptors were collected from a woman between 25 and 40 years old who had been exposed to COVID-19.

This chain connects TRBV27 to TRBJ2-1, with 7 bases identical to TRBD2. In germline, CDR1 is MNHEY, CDR2 SMNVEV (reference sequence). V dropped 3 bases and J dropped 2; count of bases not matched to a gene: 4. This CDR3 is 15 amino acids long. CDR3: CASSLGEGPYNEQFF. The CDR3 nucleotides are TGTGCCAGCAGTTTGGGGGAGGGCCCCTACAATGAGCAGTTCTTC.

This chain connects TRBV5-5 to TRBJ1-6, with D possibly being TRBD1 (6 bases). The CDR3 is 15 residues long. Germline V lookup: CDR1 SGHKS, CDR2 YYEKEE (reference sequence). V was shortened by 3 bases and J by 5 bases, with 12 bases between the two germline ends. The CDR3: CASSSGQLNNSPLHF. The CDR3 DNA is TGTGCCAGCAGCTCCGGACAGTTGAATAATTCACCCCTCCACTTT.

The rearrangement joins TRBV19 to TRBJ2-5; 7 positions match TRBD1. CDR3 length: 16 residues. The V gene end was trimmed by 7 bases and the J gene end by 5 bases; junction bases not matched to a gene: 16. Germline V CDR1 and CDR2: LNHDA, SQIVND (reference sequence). The CDR3 sequence is CASKRRRGQGGETQYF. CDR3 in DNA: TGTGCCAGTAAACGGAGAAGGGGGCAAGGCGGGGAGACCCAGTACTTC.

The rearrangement uses TRBV11-3 and TRBJ2-2; 8 bases agree with TRBD1. The junction had 8 bases not matched to a gene; V was cut back by 5 bases and J by 6 bases. The CDR3 contains 15 residues. The V gene's germline CDR1 is SGHNT and CDR2 YENEEA. CDR3 loop: CASSPEGQGAGELFF. CDR3 in DNA: TGTGCCAGCAGCCCCGAAGGACAGGGTGCCGGGGAGCTGTTTTTT.

This chain uses TRBV28 with TRBJ1-5, with 7 bases matching TRBD1. CDR3 length: 14 residues. CDR1 is MDHEN, CDR2 SYDVKM, per germline. The junction had 3 bases not matched to a gene; V was cut back by 1 base and J by 6 bases. The chain's CDR3 is CASSLSGGIQPQHF. CDR3 nucleotides: TGTGCCAGCAGTTTATCAGGGGGAATTCAGCCCCAGCATTTT.

The chain has TRBV9 and TRBJ1-1, with 10 bases matching TRBD1. The J segment lost 2 bases and the V segment lost 3 bases, leaving 13 bases of the junction unmatched. CDR1 and CDR2 from the germline V gene are SGDLS and YYNGEE. The CDR3 is 18 residues long. The CDR3 loop reads CASSGTRTGGVLNTEAFF. The DNA of the CDR3 is TGTGCCAGCAGCGGGACCCGGACAGGGGGGGTCCTTAACACTGAAGCTTTCTTT.

The V gene is TRBV18, the J gene TRBJ2-3; TRBD2 is a possible D gene (6 bases). V shed 2 bases and J shed 6 bases, with 21 bases lying between them. Germline CDR1 is KGHSH and CDR2 is LQKENI. This CDR3 is 17 amino acids long. DNA of the CDR3: TGTGCCAGCTCACCATCGGGGAAGCAGGCTCGGGAGGATACGCAGTATTTT. This encodes CASSPSGKQAREDTQYF.

The chain links TRBV5-6 to TRBJ2-3; D is unresolved. The CDR3 loop spans 15 amino acids. Germline values: CDR1 SGHDT, CDR2 YYEEEE. V was pared by 0 bases and J by 4 bases, with 12 bases between. The CDR3 bases are TGTGCCAGCAGCTTGGACACCTTCCCTTCAGATACGCAGTATTTT. Its translation is CASSLDTFPSDTQYF.

The V and J genes are TRBV11-2 and TRBJ2-2, with 10 bases that match TRBD1. From germline, CDR1 is SGHAT and CDR2 FQNNGV. CDR3 size: 18 residues. J was trimmed by 3 bases and V by 3 bases; bases with no gene match: 10. The chain's CDR3 is CASSFNPGQGSHTGELFF. The CDR3 DNA sequence: TGTGCCAGCAGCTTTAACCCGGGACAGGGGTCCCACACCGGGGAGCTGTTTTTT.

The CDR3 sequence is CASSPTRSYGYTF. The CDR3, as DNA: TGTGCCAGCAGCCCGACAAGGTCCTATGGCTACACCTTC. V and J are TRBV7-3 and TRBJ1-2, with D uncertain. The CDR3 is 13 residues long. V shed 5 bases and J shed 4 bases, with 11 bases lying between them. Germline values: CDR1 SGHTA, CDR2 FQGTGA.